This TCR beta chain came from a study of cytomegalovirus exposure and HLA in healthy donors. Note on this clone: What it recognizes is unknown.

Study-wide results and caveats: Data from an earlier analysis indicated that most TCR beta V segments were productive either about 90% or about 30% of the time.

PCR amplification relied on 60 Vbeta primers (plus 13 Jbeta primers). Clones were read by immunoSEQ multiplex PCR, and TCRdb kept only the in-frame ones, dropping some. The sample has 170,000 or so clones, over 80% seen once. This CDR3 has 12 amino acids. Trimming took 4 bases from V and 4 from J, leaving 7 bases between them. Germline CDR1 SGHAT, CDR2 FQNNGV. The receptor's source is a man aged 50-60 years in good health and CMV-seronegative. Sequencing used PBMCs. This chain links TRBV11-2 with TRBJ1-1; no firm D call. The DNA of the CDR3 is TGTGCCAGCAGCTCTAGTCCCACTGAAGCTTTCTTT. Translation: CASSSSPTEAFF.